These 5 T cell receptor beta chains were all obtained from the same sample, sequenced in a study of T-cell reconstitution after alpha-beta-depleted transplantation in children. Unique molecular identifiers were used in preparing the TCRbeta library. From the PCR reads, TCRdb called clonotypes with MiXCR, one entry per CDR3 protein. Of approximately 520,000 distinct CDR3 sequences in the sample, roughly an eighth are singletons; the top ten hold around 13%. Source: PBMCs, mostly from graft donor cells, taken 180 days after TCRalphabeta/CD19-depleted stem cell transplant. These receptors were collected from a female patient aged 2-15 years who had a stem cell transplant for aplastic anemia, so the T cells may come from the graft donor.

The chain couples TRBV6-5 to TRBJ2-5, with 12 bases lining up with TRBD2. The V segment lost 4 bases and the J segment 5 bases; nucleotides outside the gene matches: 8. This CDR3 region has 16 residues. Germline assignment: CDR1 MNHEY and CDR2 SVGAGI. The CDR3, as DNA: TGTGCCAGCAGTTCCCTGACTAGCGGGAGTTCGGAGACCCAGTACTTC. Translating it yields CASSSLTSGSSETQYF.

The V call is TRBV7-2, the J call TRBJ2-1; TRBD2 matches at 10 bases. Germline V gene lookup returns CDR1 SGHTA and CDR2 FQGNSA. V was clipped by 2 bases and J by 4 bases; unmatched bases: 14. The CDR3 sequence is 19 residues long. CDR3 bases: TGTGCCAGCAGCTTACCGGGACTAGCGAGTTCATCCAGTTACAATGAGCAGTTCTTC. It translates to CASSLPGLASSSSYNEQFF.

This clonotype was found a few times. At one end the junction does not follow the germline gene, possibly because of a read error. The V and J genes are TRBV12-3 or TRBV12-4 and TRBJ2-3; 8 bases line up with TRBD1. CDR3 length equals 15 residues. The CDR3 sequence: CASSYPTGDTDTQYF. The CDR3, as DNA: TGCGCCAGCAGTTACCCGACAGGGGACACAGATACGCAGTATTTT.

J is TRBJ1-1 and V is TRBV12-3 or TRBV12-4, with a tentative D call TRBD1 (6 bases). The CDR3 runs to 14 residues. Trimming shortened V by 3 bases and J by 0 bases, and 8 bases separated the two germline ends. CDR3: CASSLRDMNTEAFF. The CDR3 DNA sequence: TGTGCCAGCAGTTTGAGGGACATGAACACTGAAGCTTTCTTT.

This clonotype has a handful of counts. The chain uses TRBV10-3 and TRBJ2-3; TRBD2 agrees at 11 bases. The CDR3 is 17 amino acids. In germline, CDR1 is ENHRY, CDR2 SYGVKD. The trim removed 5 bases at V and 3 bases at J, leaving 10 bases unmatched. This chain's CDR3 is CAISTSGSLLATDTQYF. The CDR3 nucleotides are TGTGCCATCAGTACTAGCGGGAGCCTTTTGGCGACAGATACGCAGTATTTT.